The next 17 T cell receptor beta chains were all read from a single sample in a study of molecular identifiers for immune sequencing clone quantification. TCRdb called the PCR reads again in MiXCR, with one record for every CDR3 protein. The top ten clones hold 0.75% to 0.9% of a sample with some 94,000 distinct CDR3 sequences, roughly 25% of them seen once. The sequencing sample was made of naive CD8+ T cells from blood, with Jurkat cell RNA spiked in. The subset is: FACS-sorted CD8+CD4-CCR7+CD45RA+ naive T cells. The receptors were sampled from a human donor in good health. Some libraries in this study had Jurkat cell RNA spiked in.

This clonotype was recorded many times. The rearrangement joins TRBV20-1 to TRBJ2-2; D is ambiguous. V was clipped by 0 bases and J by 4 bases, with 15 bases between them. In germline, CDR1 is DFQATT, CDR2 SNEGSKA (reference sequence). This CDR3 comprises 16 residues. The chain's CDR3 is CSARDKHERITGELFF. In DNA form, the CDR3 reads TGCAGTGCTAGAGATAAGCACGAGAGAATCACCGGGGAGCTGTTTTTT.

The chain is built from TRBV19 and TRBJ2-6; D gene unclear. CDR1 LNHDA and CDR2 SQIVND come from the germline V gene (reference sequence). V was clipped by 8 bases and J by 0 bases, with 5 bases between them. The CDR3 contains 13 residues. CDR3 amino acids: CASSVSGANVLTF. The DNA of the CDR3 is TGTGCCAGTTCAGTCTCTGGGGCCAACGTCCTGACTTTC.

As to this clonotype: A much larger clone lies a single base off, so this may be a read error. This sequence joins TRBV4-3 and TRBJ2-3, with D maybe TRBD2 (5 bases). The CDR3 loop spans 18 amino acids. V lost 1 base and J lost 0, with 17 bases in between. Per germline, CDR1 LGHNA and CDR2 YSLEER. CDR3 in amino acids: CASSQASTSSLSTDTQYF. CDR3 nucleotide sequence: TGCGCCAGCAGCCAAGCTAGCACTTCCTCTCTCAGCACAGATACGCAGTATTTT.

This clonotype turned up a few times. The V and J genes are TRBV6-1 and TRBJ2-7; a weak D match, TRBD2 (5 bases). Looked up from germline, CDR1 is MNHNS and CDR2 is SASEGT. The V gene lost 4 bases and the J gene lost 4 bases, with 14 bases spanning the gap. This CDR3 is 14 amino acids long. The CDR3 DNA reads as TGTGCCAGCAGTGTGCGAGCGGACCAATACGAGCAGTACTTC. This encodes CASSVRADQYEQYF.

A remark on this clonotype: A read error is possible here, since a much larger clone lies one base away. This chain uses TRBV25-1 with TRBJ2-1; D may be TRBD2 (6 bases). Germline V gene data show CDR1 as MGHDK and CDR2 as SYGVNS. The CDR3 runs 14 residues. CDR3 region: CASSVGGSYDEQFF. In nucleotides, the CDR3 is TGTGCCAGCAGTGTGGGGGGTTCCTACGATGAGCAGTTCTTC. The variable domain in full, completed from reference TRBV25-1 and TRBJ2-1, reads EADIYQTPRYLVIGTGKKITLECSQTMGHDKMYWYQQDPGMELHLIHYSYGVNSTEKGDLSSESTVSRIRTEHFPLTLESARPSHTSQYLCASSVGGSYDEQFFGPGTRLTVL.

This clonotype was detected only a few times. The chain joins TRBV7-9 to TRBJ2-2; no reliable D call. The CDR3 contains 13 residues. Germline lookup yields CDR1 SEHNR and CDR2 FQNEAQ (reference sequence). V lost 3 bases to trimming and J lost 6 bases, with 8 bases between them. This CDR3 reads CASSFLASGELFF. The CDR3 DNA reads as TGTGCCAGCAGCTTCTTGGCATCCGGGGAGCTGTTTTTT.

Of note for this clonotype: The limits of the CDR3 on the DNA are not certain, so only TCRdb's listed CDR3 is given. Here the CDR3 reads CASSPLRSSGSLTGSCFF. V is TRBV18 and J is TRBJ2-2; TRBD2, the table's D call, lacks a check against the DNA. Germline-derived CDR1 and CDR2 are KGHSH and LQKENI. The CDR3 region is 18 residues in length, termini included.

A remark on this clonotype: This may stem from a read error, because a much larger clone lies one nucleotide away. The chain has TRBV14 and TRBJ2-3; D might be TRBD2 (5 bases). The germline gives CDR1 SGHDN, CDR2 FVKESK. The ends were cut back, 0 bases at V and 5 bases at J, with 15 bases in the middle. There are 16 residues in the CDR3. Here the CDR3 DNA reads TGTGCCAGCAGCCAAGATAGCCTGAGAGGGAAAGATACGCAGTATTTT. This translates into CASSQDSLRGKDTQYF.

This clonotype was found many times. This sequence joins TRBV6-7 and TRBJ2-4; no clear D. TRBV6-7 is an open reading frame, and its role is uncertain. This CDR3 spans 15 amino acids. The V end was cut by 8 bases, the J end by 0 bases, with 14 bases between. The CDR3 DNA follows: TGTGCCAGCTCTCCCCCGTTGCTAGCCAAAAACATTCAGTACTTC. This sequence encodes CASSPPLLAKNIQYF.

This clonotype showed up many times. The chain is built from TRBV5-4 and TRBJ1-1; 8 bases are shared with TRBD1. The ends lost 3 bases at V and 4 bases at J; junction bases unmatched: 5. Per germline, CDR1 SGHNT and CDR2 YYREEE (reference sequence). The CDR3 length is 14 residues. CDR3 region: CASSWGQASTEAFF. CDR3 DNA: TGTGCCAGCAGCTGGGGACAGGCATCCACTGAAGCTTTCTTT.

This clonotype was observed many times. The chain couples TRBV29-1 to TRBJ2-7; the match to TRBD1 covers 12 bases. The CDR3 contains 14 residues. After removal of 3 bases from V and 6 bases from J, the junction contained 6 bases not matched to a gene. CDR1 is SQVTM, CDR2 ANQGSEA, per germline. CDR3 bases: TGCAGCGTTGAGGGACAGGGGGCGTTTCCCGAGCAGTACTTC. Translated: CSVEGQGAFPEQYF.

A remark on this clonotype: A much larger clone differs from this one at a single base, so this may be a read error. CDR3 protein: CASSENYATYNGQFF. The CDR3 nucleotides read TGTGCCAGCAGTGAGAACTACGCTACCTACAATGGGCAGTTCTTC. The chain recombines TRBV2 with TRBJ2-1; D call uncertain. The CDR3 is 15 amino acids. Per germline, CDR1 SNHLY and CDR2 FYNNEI.

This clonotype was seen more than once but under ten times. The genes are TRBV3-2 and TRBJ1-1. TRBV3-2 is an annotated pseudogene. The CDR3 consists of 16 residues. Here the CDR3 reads CASSQGQSSKGTEAFF. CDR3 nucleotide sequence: TGTGCCAGCAGCCAAGGGCAGTCCTCAAAGGGAACTGAAGCTTTCTTT.

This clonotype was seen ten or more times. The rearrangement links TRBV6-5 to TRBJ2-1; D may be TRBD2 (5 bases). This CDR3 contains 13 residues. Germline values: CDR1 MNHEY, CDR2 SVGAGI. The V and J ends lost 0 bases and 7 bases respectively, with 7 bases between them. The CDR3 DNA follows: TGTGCCAGCAGTTACTCGTCGGGGAATGAGCAGTTCTTC. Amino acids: CASSYSSGNEQFF.

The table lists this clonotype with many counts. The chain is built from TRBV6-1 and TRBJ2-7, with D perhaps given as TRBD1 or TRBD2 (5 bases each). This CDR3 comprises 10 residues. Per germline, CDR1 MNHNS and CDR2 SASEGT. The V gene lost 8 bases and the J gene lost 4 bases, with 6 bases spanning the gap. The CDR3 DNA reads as TGTGCCAGCGGGGGTTACGAGCAGTACTTC. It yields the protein CASGGYEQYF.

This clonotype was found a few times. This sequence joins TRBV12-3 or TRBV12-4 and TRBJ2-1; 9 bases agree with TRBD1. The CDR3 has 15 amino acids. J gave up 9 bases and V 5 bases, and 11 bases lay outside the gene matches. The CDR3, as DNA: TGTGCCAGCAGTCTCCCACCGGGACAGGGAGTTGAGCAGTTCTTC. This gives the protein CASSLPPGQGVEQFF.

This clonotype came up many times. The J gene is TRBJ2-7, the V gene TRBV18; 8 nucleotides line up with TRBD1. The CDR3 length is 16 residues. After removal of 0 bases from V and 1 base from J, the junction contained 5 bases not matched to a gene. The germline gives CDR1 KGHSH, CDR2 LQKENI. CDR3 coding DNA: TGTGCCAGCTCACCACCGGACAGGGTATATTCCTACGAGCAGTACTTC. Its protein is CASSPPDRVYSYEQYF. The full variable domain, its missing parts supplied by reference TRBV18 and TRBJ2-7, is NAGVMQNPRHLVRRRGQEARLRCSPMKGHSHVYWYRQLPEEGLKFMVYLQKENIIDESGMPKERFSAEFPKEGPSILRIQQVVRGDSAAYFCASSPPDRVYSYEQYFGPGTRLTVT.